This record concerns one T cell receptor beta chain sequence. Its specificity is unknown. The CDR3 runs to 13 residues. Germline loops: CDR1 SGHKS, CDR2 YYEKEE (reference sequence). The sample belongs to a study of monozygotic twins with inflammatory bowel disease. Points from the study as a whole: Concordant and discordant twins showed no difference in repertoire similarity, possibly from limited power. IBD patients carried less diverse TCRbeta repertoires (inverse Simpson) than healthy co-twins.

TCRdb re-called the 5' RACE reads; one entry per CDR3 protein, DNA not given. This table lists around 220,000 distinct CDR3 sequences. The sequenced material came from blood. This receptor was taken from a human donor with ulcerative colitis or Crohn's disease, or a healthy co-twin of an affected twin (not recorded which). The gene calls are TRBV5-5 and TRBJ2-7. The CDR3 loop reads CASSLSLNFEQYF.